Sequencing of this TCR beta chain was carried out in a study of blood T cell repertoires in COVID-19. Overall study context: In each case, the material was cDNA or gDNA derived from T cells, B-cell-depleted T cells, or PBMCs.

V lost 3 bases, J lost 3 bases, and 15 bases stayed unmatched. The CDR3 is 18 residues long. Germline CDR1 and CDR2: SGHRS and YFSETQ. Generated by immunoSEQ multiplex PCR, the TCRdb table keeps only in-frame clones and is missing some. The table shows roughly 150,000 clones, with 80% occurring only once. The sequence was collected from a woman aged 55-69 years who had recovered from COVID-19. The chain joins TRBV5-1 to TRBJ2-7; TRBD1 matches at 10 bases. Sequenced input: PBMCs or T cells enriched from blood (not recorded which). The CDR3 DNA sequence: TGCGCCAGCAGCTCGTCCCGGGACAGGGGCGATTCCGGCTACGAGCAGTACTTC. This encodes CASSSSRDRGDSGYEQYF.